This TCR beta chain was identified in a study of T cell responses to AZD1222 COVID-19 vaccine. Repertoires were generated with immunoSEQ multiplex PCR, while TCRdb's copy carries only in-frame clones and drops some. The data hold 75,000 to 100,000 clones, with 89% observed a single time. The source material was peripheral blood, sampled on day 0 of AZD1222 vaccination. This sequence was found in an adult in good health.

The CDR3 spells CATSRAVETEELWNQPQHF. CDR3 DNA sequence: TGTGCCACCAGCAGAGCCGTCGAGACAGAAGAACTCTGGAATCAGCCCCAGCATTTT. V is TRBV15 and J is TRBJ1-5, with a weak D call TRBD1 (5 bases). This CDR3 is built from 19 residues. V lost 1 base, J lost 4 bases, and 23 bases lay in between. In germline, CDR1 is LNHNV, CDR2 YYDKDF (reference sequence).